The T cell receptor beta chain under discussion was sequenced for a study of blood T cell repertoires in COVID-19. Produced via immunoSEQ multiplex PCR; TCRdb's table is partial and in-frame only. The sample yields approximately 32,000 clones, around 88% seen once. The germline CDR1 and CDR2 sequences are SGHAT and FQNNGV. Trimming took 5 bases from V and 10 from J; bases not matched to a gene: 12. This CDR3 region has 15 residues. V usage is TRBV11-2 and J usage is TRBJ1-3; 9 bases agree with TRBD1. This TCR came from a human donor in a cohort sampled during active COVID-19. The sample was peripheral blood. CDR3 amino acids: CASSQTGTGTGTIYF. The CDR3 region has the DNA TGTGCCAGCAGCCAGACCGGGACAGGGACCGGGACCATATATTTT.